The source of this T cell receptor beta chain is a study of T cells after posttransplantation cyclophosphamide. This table comes from immunoSEQ multiplex PCR, and its TCRdb copy is limited to in-frame clones, with some not included. The sample includes some 40,000 clones, none of them occurring once. Germline CDR1 is MNHEY and CDR2 is SVGAGI. The CDR3 totals 15 residues. Losses at the gene ends were 5 bases for V and 4 bases for J; bases not matched to a gene: 10. This TCR came from a woman between 50 and 59 years old in good health and a related stem cell transplant donor. The rearrangement uses TRBV6-5 and TRBJ1-1; 7 nucleotides line up with TRBD1. The sequenced material came from PBMCs. The CDR3 DNA reads as TGTGCCAGCAGTGCGAACAGGGGAGAGGGCACTGAAGCTTTCTTT. Protein product: CASSANRGEGTEAFF.